The 29 T cell receptor beta chains reported below all come from one sample, sequenced in a study of blood T cell repertoires in COVID-19 (dated by TCRdb to about 2020). Library preparation was by the immunoSEQ multiplex PCR assay. In its TCRdb copy, this immuneACCESS table keeps in-frame sequences only and misses some clones. Where compared with another copy, unresolved V genes explain less than half of these, and the others have no known cause. The sample records roughly 80,000 clones, about three quarters of which are singletons. The ten largest make up less than 10% of the sample. Sequencing was done on a sample of peripheral blood. The receptor set was obtained from a human donor in a cohort sampled during active COVID-19.

The CDR3 DNA is TGTGCCAGCAGATCAGGGCAGGCTTATGAAAAACTGTTTTTT. This codes for CASRSGQAYEKLFF. V gene TRBV25-1 combines with J gene TRBJ1-4; possible D gene TRBD1, 5 bases. Germline V gene lookup returns CDR1 MGHDK and CDR2 SYGVNS. The CDR3 is 14 residues long. V was cut by 6 bases and J by 6 bases, with 14 bases left in between.

In this sample, this clone turned up once. The chain couples TRBV7-8 to TRBJ2-3, with 12 bases fitting TRBD1. Germline CDR1 is SGHVS and CDR2 is FQNEAQ. V lost 6 bases to trimming and J lost 8 bases; unmatched junction nucleotides: 9. The length of the CDR3 is 15 residues. DNA of the CDR3: TGTGCCAGCAGATCCGGGACAGGGGGCTCCGGTACGCAGTATTTT. It is translated as CASRSGTGGSGTQYF. Using reference TRBV7-8 and TRBJ2-3 for the parts outside the CDR3, the full variable domain is GAGVSQSPRYKVAKRGQDVALRCDPISGHVSLFWYQQALGQGPEFLTYFQNEAQLDKSGLPSDRFFAERPEGSVSTLKIQRTQQEDSAVYLCASRSGTGGSGTQYFGPGTRLTVL.

V usage is TRBV5-1 and J usage is TRBJ1-1; 8 bases agree with TRBD1. The germline V gene encodes CDR1 SGHRS and CDR2 YFSETQ. The CDR3 extends over 15 amino acids. V dropped 7 bases and J dropped 1; count of bases not matched to a gene: 9. DNA of the CDR3: TGCGCCAGCCGACTGACAGGGGCGGCGAACACTGAAGCTTTCTTT. It translates to CASRLTGAANTEAFF. Drawing the rest from reference TRBV5-1 and TRBJ1-1, the complete variable domain is KAGVTQTPRYLIKTRGQQVTLSCSPISGHRSVSWYQQTPGQGLQFLFEYFSETQRNKGNFPGRFSGRQFSNSRSEMNVSTLELGDSALYLCASRLTGAANTEAFFGQGTRLTVV.

V usage is TRBV28 and J usage is TRBJ1-5, with 11 bases fitting TRBD1. This CDR3 has 15 amino acids. The germline V gene encodes CDR1 MDHEN and CDR2 SYDVKM. V gave up 6 bases and J gave up 5 bases; unmatched junction bases: 6. The CDR3 protein is CASRRGTGGYQPQHF. The CDR3 nucleotides read TGTGCCAGCAGGCGCGGGACAGGGGGATATCAGCCCCAGCATTTT.

The rearrangement joins TRBV30 to TRBJ1-2; possibly TRBD1 for D (6 bases). Germline CDR1 GTSNPN, CDR2 SVGIG (reference sequence). Deletions cut 3 bases from V and 8 bases from J, with 19 bases between. The CDR3 runs to 14 residues. CDR3 bases: TGTGCCTGGAGAGGGGGACGGCGGTCTCGGGGCTACACCTTC. This codes for CAWRGGRRSRGYTF. The full variable domain, with the rest looked up from reference TRBV30 and TRBJ1-2, is SQTIHQWPATLVQPVGSPLSLECTVEGTSNPNLYWYRQAAGRGLQLLFYSVGIGQISSEVPQNLSASRPQDRQFILSSKKLLLSDSGFYLCAWRGGRRSRGYTFGSGTRLTVV.

The rearrangement joins TRBV10-3 to TRBJ2-3, with 11 bases aligning to TRBD1. V was clipped by 4 bases and J by 4 bases; unmatched bases: 10. The CDR3 consists of 17 residues. Per germline, CDR1 ENHRY and CDR2 SYGVKD. The CDR3 here is CAISGVKDRGRADTQYF. The CDR3 DNA follows: TGTGCCATCAGTGGTGTGAAGGACAGGGGGCGCGCAGATACGCAGTATTTT.

The chain recombines TRBV12-3 or TRBV12-4 with TRBJ2-1, with D possibly matching TRBD1 (7 bases). V dropped 4 bases and J dropped 9 bases, with 13 bases sitting between them. CDR3 length: 13 amino acids. The CDR3 DNA is TGTGCCAGCAGTTCCTTCCAGGGGGGTGAGCAGTTCTTC. Protein sequence: CASSSFQGGEQFF.

This clone was seen many times. This CDR3 is CASSVAYEQYF. In DNA form, the CDR3 reads TGTGCCAGCAGTGTAGCCTACGAGCAGTACTTC. The V gene is TRBV25-1, the J gene TRBJ2-7; no clear D. CDR1 and CDR2 (germline): MGHDK, SYGVNS. The CDR3 totals 11 residues. V dropped 4 bases and J dropped 2 bases, with 3 bases sitting between them.

The genes are TRBV5-1 and TRBJ1-1, with 9 bases aligning to TRBD1. Germline V CDR1 and CDR2: SGHRS, YFSETQ. The trim removed 7 bases at V and 1 base at J, leaving 8 bases unmatched. This CDR3 has 15 residues. CDR3 amino acids: CASGEGTGWNTEAFF. The CDR3 bases are TGCGCCAGCGGGGAAGGGACAGGGTGGAACACTGAAGCTTTCTTT. The full variable domain, rest sourced from reference TRBV5-1 and TRBJ1-1, is KAGVTQTPRYLIKTRGQQVTLSCSPISGHRSVSWYQQTPGQGLQFLFEYFSETQRNKGNFPGRFSGRQFSNSRSEMNVSTLELGDSALYLCASGEGTGWNTEAFFGQGTRLTVV.

This clone was seen a handful of times. The rearrangement links TRBV18 to TRBJ2-7; D gene uncertain. Germline CDR1 KGHSH, CDR2 LQKENI. CDR3 length: 12 amino acids. The V and J ends lost 4 bases and 6 bases respectively, with 10 bases between them. The CDR3 DNA is TGTGCCAGCTCACAAAAAACTCCCGAGCAGTACTTC. It translates to CASSQKTPEQYF.

The chain joins TRBV3-1 (or the pseudogene TRBV3-2) to TRBJ2-5; 8 nucleotides match TRBD1. Germline V gives CDR1 LGHDT, CDR2 YNNKEL (reference sequence). This CDR3 is built from 15 residues. Trimming removed 3 bases from V and 7 bases from J; junction bases left unmatched: 10. The DNA for the CDR3 is TGTGCCAGCAGCCAGCCCAGGGGGCGTCTCGGGACCCAGTACTTC. It encodes CASSQPRGRLGTQYF.

This chain links TRBV5-1 with TRBJ1-6; TRBD1 matches 10 bases. This CDR3 has 15 amino acids. The V and J ends lost 2 bases and 10 bases, in that order; junction bases with no gene match: 6. Looked up from germline, CDR1 is SGHRS and CDR2 is YFSETQ. The CDR3 DNA is TGCGCCAGCAGCTTAGGGACAGGGGAGGGCTCACCCCTCCACTTT. As protein: CASSLGTGEGSPLHF.

This clone was recorded once. This chain links TRBV2 with TRBJ2-7; D call uncertain. CDR3 length equals 14 residues. Looked up from germline, CDR1 is SNHLY and CDR2 is FYNNEI. The V gene lost 2 bases and the J gene lost 0 bases, with 8 bases spanning the gap. CDR3 protein: CASSETVLSYEQYF. The CDR3 DNA is TGTGCCAGCAGTGAAACCGTACTCTCCTACGAGCAGTACTTC.

The chain uses TRBV19 and TRBJ2-1; a weak D match, TRBD2 (6 bases). Trimming took off 6 bases at V and 8 bases at J, with 14 bases between the two ends. There are 13 residues in the CDR3. Germline V gene lookup returns CDR1 LNHDA and CDR2 SQIVND (reference sequence). The CDR3 nucleotides read TGTGCCAGTAGGCTGACTAGTTCGTATGAGCAGTTCTTC. This encodes CASRLTSSYEQFF.

The rearrangement links TRBV5-8 to TRBJ2-7; 7 nucleotides align to TRBD1. The CDR3 is made up of 14 amino acids. Trimming took 2 bases from V and 2 from J; bases not matched to a gene: 4. The V gene's germline CDR1 is SGHTS and CDR2 YDEGEE. In DNA, the CDR3 is TGTGCCAGCAGCTTCACAGGGGTTACCTACGAGCAGTACTTC. It encodes CASSFTGVTYEQYF.

The chain couples TRBV5-5 to TRBJ1-2; 10 bases align to TRBD1. V was clipped by 4 bases and J by 2 bases; unmatched bases: 8. The CDR3 extends over 16 amino acids. Germline lookup yields CDR1 SGHKS and CDR2 YYEKEE (reference sequence). The CDR3 nucleotides read TGTGCCAGCAGCCCCATGGACAGGGGGTTGAACTATGGCTACACCTTC. Its translation is CASSPMDRGLNYGYTF.

V is TRBV3-1 (or the pseudogene TRBV3-2) and J is TRBJ2-5; TRBD2 matches 13 bases. This CDR3 has 16 amino acids. V lost 4 bases, J lost 5 bases, and 7 bases stayed unmatched. Germline V CDR1 and CDR2: LGHDT, YNNKEL (reference sequence). The CDR3 reads CASSRRTSGGRETQYF. In DNA, the CDR3 is TGTGCCAGCAGCCGTAGGACTAGCGGGGGCCGGGAGACCCAGTACTTC.

The chain has TRBV5-1 and TRBJ2-1; 14 bases match TRBD2. Germline trimming cut 4 bases from V and 10 bases from J; bases unmatched to any gene: 10. This CDR3 has 16 amino acids. CDR1 is SGHRS, CDR2 YFSETQ, per germline. The CDR3 DNA reads TGCGCCAGCAGCGCCACGACTAGCGGGGGGGCCAGGGAGCAGTTCTTC. Encoded protein: CASSATTSGGAREQFF. The entire variable domain, with the rest obtained from reference TRBV5-1 and TRBJ2-1, is as follows: KAGVTQTPRYLIKTRGQQVTLSCSPISGHRSVSWYQQTPGQGLQFLFEYFSETQRNKGNFPGRFSGRQFSNSRSEMNVSTLELGDSALYLCASSATTSGGAREQFFGPGTRLTVL.

This clone was observed once. For the CDR3, the DNA is TGTGCCAGCAGCTTAGGGGCAGGGGTTTCCTACGAGCAGTACTTC. It encodes CASSLGAGVSYEQYF. The V call is TRBV11-3, the J call TRBJ2-7, with D maybe TRBD1 (6 bases). The ends were cut back, 1 base at V and 1 base at J, with 11 bases in the middle. Germline lookup yields CDR1 SGHNT and CDR2 YENEEA. The CDR3 length is 15 residues. Full variable domain (remainder filled in from reference TRBV11-3 and TRBJ2-7): EAGVVQSPRYKIIEKKQPVAFWCNPISGHNTLYWYLQNLGQGPELLIRYENEEAVDDSQLPKDRFSAERLKGVDSTLKIQPAELGDSAVYLCASSLGAGVSYEQYFGPGTRLTVT.

The chain carries TRBV5-1 and TRBJ2-3; 8 nucleotides align to TRBD2. Germline V CDR1 and CDR2: SGHRS, YFSETQ. With 2 bases clipped from V and 0 bases from J, the junction kept 2 bases outside the gene matches. CDR3 length: 15 residues. In DNA form, the CDR3 reads TGCGCCAGCAGCTTAGCGGGGGCGAGCACAGATACGCAGTATTTT. Translation: CASSLAGASTDTQYF.

CDR3 DNA sequence: TGTGCAAGTCGCCCTAAGGGCGACAGGACCTCCTACGAGCAGTACTTC. This encodes CASRPKGDRTSYEQYF. J is TRBJ2-7 and V is TRBV12-2; no check of the table's D call, TRBD1, against the DNA was made. TRBV12-2 constitutes a pseudogene. The CDR3 length is 16 residues.

V is TRBV6-1 and J is TRBJ2-3; 12 nucleotides line up with TRBD2. The CDR3 runs to 19 residues. CDR1 is MNHNS, CDR2 SASEGT, per germline. V lost 4 bases to trimming and J lost 0 bases; unmatched junction nucleotides: 11. CDR3 region: CASSALLAGGTTSTDTQYF. As DNA, the CDR3 is TGTGCCAGCAGTGCTTTACTAGCGGGGGGAACCACTAGCACAGATACGCAGTATTTT.

This clone was detected once. The CDR3, as DNA: TGCGCCAGCAGCTTGGCCCGGGACAAGCGCTACGAGCAGTACTTC. Translation: CASSLARDKRYEQYF. V gene TRBV5-1 combines with J gene TRBJ2-7, with a possible D match to TRBD1 (6 bases). The CDR3 spans 15 residues. V was clipped by 0 bases and J by 3 bases, with 13 bases between them. Germline values: CDR1 SGHRS, CDR2 YFSETQ.

The chain joins TRBV9 to TRBJ1-2, with TRBD1 matching over 7 bases. There are 13 residues in the CDR3. Germline CDR1 SGDLS, CDR2 YYNGEE. Losses at the gene ends were 4 bases for V and 8 bases for J; bases not matched to a gene: 8. Here the CDR3 DNA reads TGTGCCAGCAGCACCACAGGGGCGAGGGGCTACACCTTC. Encoded protein: CASSTTGARGYTF.

This clone was found a few times. DNA for the CDR3: TGTGCCTGGACGGGGACTTCTCACACCGGGGAGCTGTTTTTT. Amino acids: CAWTGTSHTGELFF. The J gene is TRBJ2-2, the V gene TRBV30; perhaps TRBD2 as D (6 bases). Trimming took 4 bases from V and 3 from J, leaving 12 bases between them. The CDR3 length is 14 residues. Germline CDR1 reads GTSNPN; CDR2 reads SVGIG (reference sequence).

The chain recombines TRBV5-1 with TRBJ2-7; a possible D gene is TRBD1 (6 bases). CDR1 and CDR2 (germline): SGHRS, YFSETQ. Trimming shortened V by 0 bases and J by 3 bases, and 7 bases separated the two germline ends. This CDR3 contains 13 residues. The CDR3 loop reads CASSLVQGYEQYF. The CDR3, as DNA: TGCGCCAGCAGCTTGGTACAGGGCTACGAGCAGTACTTC.

The chain recombines TRBV18 with TRBJ1-5, with D possibly being TRBD1 (6 bases). The CDR3 extends over 15 amino acids. V was pared by 2 bases and J by 5 bases, with 13 bases between. CDR1 and CDR2 from the germline V gene are KGHSH and LQKENI. CDR3 in amino acids: CASSPTGGPHQPQHF. The CDR3 DNA reads TGTGCCAGCTCACCAACGGGGGGCCCCCATCAGCCCCAGCATTTT.

The CDR3: CSGARSYEQYF. CDR3 coding DNA: TGCAGTGGCGCAAGATCCTACGAGCAGTACTTC. The chain has TRBV20-1 and TRBJ2-7; D remains unclear. This CDR3 comprises 11 residues. V lost 7 bases and J 1 base, leaving 8 bases between the germline ends. Germline values: CDR1 DFQATT, CDR2 SNEGSKA (reference sequence).

This clone was picked up a small number of times. The rearrangement links TRBV9 to TRBJ1-4, with a weak D call TRBD1 (6 bases). Germline CDR1 is SGDLS and CDR2 is YYNGEE. V lost 0 bases and J lost 8, with 14 bases in between. The CDR3 contains 15 residues. The CDR3 DNA sequence: TGTGCCAGCAGCGTAGTGGGGGACATTCGGGAAAAACTGTTTTTT. Its translation is CASSVVGDIREKLFF. Combining the CDR3 with reference TRBV9 and TRBJ1-4 gives the whole variable domain DSGVTQTPKHLITATGQRVTLRCSPRSGDLSVYWYQQSLDQGLQFLIQYYNGEERAKGNILERFSAQQFPDLHSELNLSSLELGDSALYFCASSVVGDIREKLFFGSGTQLSVL.